Included here is one TCR beta chain sequence, with context. Its target is not known. CDR1 and CDR2 from the germline V gene are SGHTA and FQGNSA. V shed 4 bases and J 6 bases; nucleotides not matched to a gene: 10. CDR3 size: 16 residues. Produced via immunoSEQ multiplex PCR; TCRdb's table is partial and in-frame only. The data contain approximately 140,000 clones, roughly 90% of them seen just once; the ten biggest clones take up roughly 1.1%. The sample originates from a study of T cell responses to AZD1222 COVID-19 vaccine. General study results and limits: Possibly, clonal diversity was underestimated; donors were largely white British and included more females. There were vaccine-associated CD4 TCRs across spike, dominant at 160-218 and 743-854. Unmutated regions of variants are reportedly targeted by nearly half of spike-specific TCRs. Spike-specific TCRs gained breadth and depth after people received two AZD1222 doses.

The origin of this receptor is an adult who received the AZD1222 COVID-19 vaccine. The sample here was peripheral blood, taken 28 days after the second AZD1222 dose. The chain carries TRBV7-2 and TRBJ2-1; 9 bases map to TRBD1. CDR3: CASSSSRTGALNEQFF. The CDR3 DNA is TGTGCCAGCAGCTCATCTCGGACAGGGGCTCTCAATGAGCAGTTCTTC.